The rows below give T cell receptor beta chains drawn from one sample of a study of shared T cell receptors in the human thymus. Clones were read by immunoSEQ multiplex PCR, and TCRdb kept only the in-frame ones, dropping some. The data hold more than 300,000 clones, with approximately 95% observed a single time. Sequencing was carried out using thymocytes. These receptors came from a human donor. Each CDR3 is given with its conserved first and last residue.

TRBV5-4	18	CASSLARLAGDPTYEQYF
TRBV25-1	10	CASSTVEQFF
TRBV19	15	CASSEVSSSYNEQFF
TRBV7-3	15	CASSSWRGTYNEQFF
TRBV15	18	CATSRDLREALSTDTQYF
TRBV5-6	13	CAVLRGGPSRQYF
TRBV6-1	15	CASSTRDRIGNTIYF
TRBV28	15	CASSLTVPNTGELFF
TRBV28	16	CASRSDRGAFKGIQYF
TRBV28	14	CASSPAKQNQPQHF
TRBV6-1	17	CASSEVRGDWAKNIQYF
TRBV4-1	17	CASSQGSGQPSYNEQFF
TRBV6-1	15	CASRRGQGANPEAFF
TRBV7-2	18	CASSFLPGLAGQRGELFF
TRBV28	14	CASSGAPGGNEQFF
TRBV4-2	17	CASSRGTSGSVGETQYF
TRBV27	14	CASVAPLRYNEQFF
TRBV15	17	CATSRAERGGGNQPQHF
TRBV7-2	17	CASSPIAPGLEIHEQYF
TRBV7-9	17	CASSRTPLQGISNTQYF
TRBV27	14	CASSLGAAGNTIYF
TRBV5-6	16	CASSPTRQAYHNEQFF
TRBV19	20	CASSTTGSRLAGGPCNEQFF
TRBV28	15	CASSLVRDGGNEQFF
TRBV27	13	CASSLEGMDAQYF
TRBV27	17	CASSPSGQGPDTDTQYF
TRBV6-6	13	CASSGRRADTQYF
TRBV5-1	15	CASSLGQGAADTQYF
TRBV6-5	14	CASSEGNRAYEQYF
TRBV7-8	20	CASSLGNTGQGLLSGNTIYF
TRBV4-2	18	CASSQGSGGRGAYNEQFF
TRBV5-1	14	CASSPRDNGNTIYF
TRBV29-1	12	CSVEGTTDTQYF
TRBV28	15	CASRPRTGSAYEQYF
TRBV28	13	CASQGAAPYEQYF
TRBV27	12	CASSPITGELFF
TRBV10-3	11	CRGRTRGSYTF
TRBV6-1	16	CASSEADRGRNSPLHF
TRBV19	15	CASSPDGLKGTEAFF
TRBV12-2	15	CASRLGMRQAYEQYF
TRBV5-4	13	CASSHDRGDGYTF
TRBV9	16	CASSVVAGGGTGEQFF
TRBV5-8	17	CASSLGKRENSNQPQHF
TRBV18	14	CASSPPWGGDGYTF
TRBV28	15	CASSFRGGLSYGYTF
TRBV19	17	CASSIHSTWRDTDTQYF
TRBV6-4	16	CASSEGTSGSGNEQFF
TRBV28	13	CATQVLLNYGYTF
TRBV28	15	CASSLRDSRAGELFF